This T cell receptor beta chain was found in a study of blood T cell repertoires in COVID-19. Study-wide context: In each case, the material was cDNA or gDNA derived from T cells, B-cell-depleted T cells, or PBMCs.

Clones were read by immunoSEQ multiplex PCR, and TCRdb kept only the in-frame ones, dropping some. The table has around 250,000 clones, roughly 88% seen once. The age range of participants was 18 to 89 years, with residence in under 30 US areas. Each participant's cohort was designated according to participant-reported clinical history. The CDR3 length is 16 residues. Unmatched junction bases numbered 12, after V lost 4 bases and J lost 4 bases. Looked up from germline, CDR1 is SGHRS and CDR2 is YFSETQ. This chain uses TRBV5-1 with TRBJ2-3, with 7 positions matching TRBD1. The TCR sequence derives from a woman in her 40s with acute COVID-19. Sequencing was done on a sample of PBMCs or T cells enriched from blood (not recorded which). CDR3 amino acids: CASSNPRDRKADTQYF. For the CDR3, the DNA is TGCGCCAGCAGCAACCCCCGGGACAGAAAGGCAGATACGCAGTATTTT.